This T cell receptor (beta chain) was observed in a study of T cell responses to AZD1222 COVID-19 vaccine. This table comes from immunoSEQ multiplex PCR, and its TCRdb copy is limited to in-frame clones, with some not included. The data contain around 140,000 clones, 85% to 95% of them seen just once; the ten biggest clones take up roughly an eighth. The germline V and J ends were trimmed by 5 bases and 11 bases, with 16 bases remaining between them. This CDR3 region has 13 residues. The J gene is TRBJ1-5, the V gene TRBV12-3 or TRBV12-4, with D maybe TRBD1 (6 bases). This receptor was obtained from an adult who had recovered from COVID-19. Sample: peripheral blood, taken after recovery from COVID-19. This CDR3 is CASSPTGEGAQHF. CDR3 nucleotides: TGTGCCAGCAGTCCGACAGGTGAGGGGGCCCAGCATTTT.